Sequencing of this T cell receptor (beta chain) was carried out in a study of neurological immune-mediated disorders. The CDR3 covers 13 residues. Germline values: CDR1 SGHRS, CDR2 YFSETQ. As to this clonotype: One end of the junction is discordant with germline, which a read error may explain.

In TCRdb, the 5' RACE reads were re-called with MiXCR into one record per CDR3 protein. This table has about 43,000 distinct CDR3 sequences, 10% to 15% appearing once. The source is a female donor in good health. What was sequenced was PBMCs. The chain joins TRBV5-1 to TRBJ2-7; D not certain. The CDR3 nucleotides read TGCGCCAGCCGCTTGGGTGGGTCCTACGAGCAGTACTTC. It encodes CASRLGGSYEQYF.